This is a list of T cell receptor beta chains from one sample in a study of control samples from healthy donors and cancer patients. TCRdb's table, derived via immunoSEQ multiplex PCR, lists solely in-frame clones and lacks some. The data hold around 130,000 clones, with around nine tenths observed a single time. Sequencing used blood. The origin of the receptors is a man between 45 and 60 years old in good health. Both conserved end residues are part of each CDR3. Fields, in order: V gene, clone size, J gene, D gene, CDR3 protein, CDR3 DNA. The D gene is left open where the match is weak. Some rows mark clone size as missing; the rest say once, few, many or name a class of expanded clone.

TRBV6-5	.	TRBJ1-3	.	CASSSYQGVGNTIYF	TGTGCCAGCAGCTCCTATCAGGGCGTCGGAAACACCATATATTTT
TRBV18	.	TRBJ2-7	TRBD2	CASSPPAGGPHEQYF	TGTGCCAGCTCACCACCGGCGGGGGGGCCCCACGAGCAGTACTTC
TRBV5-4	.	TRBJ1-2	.	CASSLGGAFYGYTF	TGTGCCAGCAGCTTGGGCGGAGCTTTCTATGGCTACACCTTC
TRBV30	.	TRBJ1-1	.	CAWSVRGNTEAFF	TGTGCCTGGAGTGTGAGGGGAAACACTGAAGCTTTCTTT
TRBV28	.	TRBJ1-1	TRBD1	CASRGEGGRTEAFF	TGTGCCAGCAGGGGCGAAGGGGGCCGTACTGAAGCTTTCTTT
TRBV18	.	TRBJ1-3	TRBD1	CASSVQGRGTGNTIYF	TGTGCCAGCTCAGTGCAAGGCAGGGGGACTGGAAACACCATATATTTT
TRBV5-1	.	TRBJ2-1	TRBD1	CASSDGTGEGNEQFF	TGCGCCAGCAGCGACGGGACAGGGGAGGGGAATGAGCAGTTCTTC
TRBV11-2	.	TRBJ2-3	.	CASSLFREDTQYF	TGTGCCAGCAGCTTATTCCGTGAAGATACGCAGTATTTT
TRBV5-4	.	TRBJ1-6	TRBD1	CASSGPGQSPLHF	TGTGCCAGCAGCGGACCGGGACAGTCACCCCTCCACTTT
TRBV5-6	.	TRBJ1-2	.	CASSFTGNYGYTF	TGTGCCAGCAGCTTCACAGGGAACTATGGCTACACCTTC
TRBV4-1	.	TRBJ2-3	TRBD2	CASSQDGLAGGKLEDTQYF	TGCGCCAGCAGCCAAGATGGACTAGCGGGGGGGAAGTTGGAAGATACGCAGTATTTT
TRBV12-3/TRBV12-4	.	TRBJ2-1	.	CASTILSEQFF	TGTGCCAGCACCATCTTATCGGAGCAGTTCTTC
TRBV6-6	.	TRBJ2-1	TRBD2	CASSRSGLAGDLYNEQFF	TGTGCCAGCAGTCGGAGCGGACTAGCGGGGGACTTATACAATGAGCAGTTCTTC
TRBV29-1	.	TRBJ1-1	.	CSVEFREAFF	TGCAGCGTTGAGTTCAGGGAAGCTTTCTTT
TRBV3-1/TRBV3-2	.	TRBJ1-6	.	CASSLTVSPLHF	TGTGCCAGCAGCCTGACGGTTTCACCCCTCCACTTT
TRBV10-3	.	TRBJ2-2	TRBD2	CAISDPAGASNTGELFF	TGTGCCATCAGTGACCCAGCGGGGGCCTCAAACACCGGGGAGCTGTTTTTT
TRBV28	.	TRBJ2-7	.	CASSLFPRTWSSYEQYF	TGTGCCAGCAGTTTATTCCCACGGACATGGAGCTCCTACGAGCAGTACTTC
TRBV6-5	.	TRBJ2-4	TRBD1	CASRRDSQNIQYF	TGTGCCAGCAGAAGGGACAGTCAAAACATTCAGTACTTC
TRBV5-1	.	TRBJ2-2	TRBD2	CASSLRSGGGTGELFF	TGCGCCAGCAGCTTGAGGAGCGGGGGAGGCACCGGGGAGCTGTTTTTT
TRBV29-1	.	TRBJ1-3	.	CSGGDKGGSGNTIYF	TGCAGCGGGGGGGACAAGGGGGGCTCTGGAAACACCATATATTTT
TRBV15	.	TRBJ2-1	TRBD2	CATSRERTSGYNEQFF	TGTGCCACCAGCAGAGAGAGGACTAGCGGCTACAATGAGCAGTTCTTC
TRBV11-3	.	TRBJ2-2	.	CASSHRDFTGELFF	TGTGCCAGCAGCCATCGGGACTTTACGGGGGAGCTGTTTTTT
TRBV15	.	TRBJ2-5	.	CATSREGGQQETQYF	TGTGCCACCAGCAGAGAAGGGGGGCAGCAAGAGACCCAGTACTTC
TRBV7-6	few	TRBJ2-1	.	CASSFWTGTFDNEQFF	TGTGCCAGCAGCTTCTGGACTGGGACTTTCGACAATGAGCAGTTCTTC
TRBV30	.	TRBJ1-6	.	CAWSVRRAAYNSPLHF	TGTGCCTGGAGTGTACGCCGTGCCGCTTATAATTCACCCCTCCACTTT
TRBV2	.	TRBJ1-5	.	CASSEQGAQPQHF	TGTGCCAGCAGTGAACAGGGCGCTCAGCCCCAGCATTTT
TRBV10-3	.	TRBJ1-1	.	CAISPLGGRTEAFF	TGTGCCATCAGCCCTCTTGGAGGGCGGACTGAAGCTTTCTTT
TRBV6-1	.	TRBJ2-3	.	CASSEVAGRDTQYF	TGTGCCAGCAGTGAAGTGGCGGGGCGAGATACGCAGTATTTT
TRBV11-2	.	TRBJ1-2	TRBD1	CASSRPGGYGYTF	TGTGCCAGCAGCCGACCAGGGGGGTATGGCTACACCTTC
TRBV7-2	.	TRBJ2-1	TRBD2	CASSQSGGWNEQFF	TGTGCCAGCAGCCAAAGCGGGGGGTGGAATGAGCAGTTCTTC
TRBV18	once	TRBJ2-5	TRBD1	CASSPDRGNGETQYF	TGTGCCAGCTCACCCGACAGGGGTAATGGAGAGACCCAGTACTTC
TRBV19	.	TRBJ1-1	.	CASFGHSAEAFF	TGTGCCAGCTTCGGACATTCAGCTGAAGCTTTCTTT
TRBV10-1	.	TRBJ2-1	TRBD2	CASSESTSGGEFYNEQFF	TGCGCCAGCAGTGAGTCCACTAGCGGGGGTGAGTTCTACAATGAGCAGTTCTTC
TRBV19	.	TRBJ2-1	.	CASSISQGNEQFF	TGTGCCAGTAGTATTTCACAGGGTAATGAGCAGTTCTTC
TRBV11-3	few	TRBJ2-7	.	CASSWTSGRSPYEQYF	TGTGCCAGCAGCTGGACTTCCGGCCGATCTCCTTACGAGCAGTACTTC
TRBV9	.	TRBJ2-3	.	CASSVVRADSDTQYF	TGTGCCAGCAGCGTAGTCAGGGCAGATTCAGATACGCAGTATTTT
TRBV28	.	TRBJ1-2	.	CASSPGGNYGYTF	TGTGCCAGCAGTCCCGGTGGGAACTATGGCTACACCTTC
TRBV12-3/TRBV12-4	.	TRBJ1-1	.	CASRNGRNTEAFF	TGTGCCAGCAGGAACGGGAGGAACACTGAAGCTTTCTTT
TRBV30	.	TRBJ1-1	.	CAWSVLIEAFF	TGTGCCTGGAGTGTATTGATTGAAGCTTTCTTT
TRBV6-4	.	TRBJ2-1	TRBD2	CASSRLAGLYNEQFF	TGTGCCAGCAGTAGACTAGCGGGGCTATACAATGAGCAGTTCTTC